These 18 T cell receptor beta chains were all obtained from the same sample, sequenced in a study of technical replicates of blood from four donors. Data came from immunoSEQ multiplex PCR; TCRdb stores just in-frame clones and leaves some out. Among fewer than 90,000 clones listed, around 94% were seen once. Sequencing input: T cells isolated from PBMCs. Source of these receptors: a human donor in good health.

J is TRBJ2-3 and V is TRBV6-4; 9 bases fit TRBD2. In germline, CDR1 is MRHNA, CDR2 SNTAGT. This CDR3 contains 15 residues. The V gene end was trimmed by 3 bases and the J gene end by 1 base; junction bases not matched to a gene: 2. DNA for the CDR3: TGTGCCAGCAGTGAAGTAGCGGGGGGCACAGATACGCAGTATTTT. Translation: CASSEVAGGTDTQYF.

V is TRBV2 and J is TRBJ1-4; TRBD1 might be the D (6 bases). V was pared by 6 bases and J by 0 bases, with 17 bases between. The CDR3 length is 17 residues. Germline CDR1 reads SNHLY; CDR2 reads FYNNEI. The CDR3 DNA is TGTGCCAGCAGGAGAGGGGGGGTCAGTTCAACTAATGAAAAACTGTTTTTT. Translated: CASRRGGVSSTNEKLFF.

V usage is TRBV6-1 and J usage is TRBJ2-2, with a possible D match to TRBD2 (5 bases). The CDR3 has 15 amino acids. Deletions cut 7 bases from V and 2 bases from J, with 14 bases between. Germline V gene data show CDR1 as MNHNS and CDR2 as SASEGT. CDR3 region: CASTVHGENTGELFF. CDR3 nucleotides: TGTGCCAGCACCGTCCACGGGGAAAACACCGGGGAGCTGTTTTTT.

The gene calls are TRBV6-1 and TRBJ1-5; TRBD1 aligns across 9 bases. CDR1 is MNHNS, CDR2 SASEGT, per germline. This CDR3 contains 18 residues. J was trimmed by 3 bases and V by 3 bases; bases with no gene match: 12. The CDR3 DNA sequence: TGTGCCAGCAGTGATGGGTTGTTCGGACAGGGGATCAATCAGCCCCAGCATTTT. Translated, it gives CASSDGLFGQGINQPQHF.

The CDR3 loop reads CASSLAAGQYNQPQHF. In DNA, the CDR3 is TGTGCCAGCAGCTTAGCCGCGGGACAGTACAATCAGCCCCAGCATTTT. This chain links TRBV7-6 with TRBJ1-5, with 7 bases that match TRBD1. Germline V CDR1 and CDR2: SGHVS, FNYEAQ. V lost 0 bases to trimming and J lost 3 bases; unmatched junction nucleotides: 5. The CDR3 is 16 amino acids.

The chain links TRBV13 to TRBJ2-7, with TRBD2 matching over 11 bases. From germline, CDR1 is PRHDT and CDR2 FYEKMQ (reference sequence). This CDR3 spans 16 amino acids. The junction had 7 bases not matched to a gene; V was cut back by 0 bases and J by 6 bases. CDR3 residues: CASSLGSFGTSGEQYF. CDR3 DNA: TGTGCCAGCAGCTTAGGATCATTTGGGACTAGCGGCGAGCAGTACTTC.

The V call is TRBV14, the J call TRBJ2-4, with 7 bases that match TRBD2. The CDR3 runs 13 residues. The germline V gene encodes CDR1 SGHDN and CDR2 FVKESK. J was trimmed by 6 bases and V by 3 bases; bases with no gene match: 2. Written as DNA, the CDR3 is TGTGCCAGCAGCCAGGGAGGGGCAAACATTCAGTACTTC. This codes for CASSQGGANIQYF.

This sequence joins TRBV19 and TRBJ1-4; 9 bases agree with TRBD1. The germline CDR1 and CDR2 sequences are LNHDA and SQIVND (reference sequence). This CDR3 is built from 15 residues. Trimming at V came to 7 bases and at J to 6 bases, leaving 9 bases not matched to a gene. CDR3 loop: CASTSTGGSDEKLFF. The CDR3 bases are TGTGCCAGTACCAGTACAGGGGGCTCGGATGAAAAACTGTTTTTT.

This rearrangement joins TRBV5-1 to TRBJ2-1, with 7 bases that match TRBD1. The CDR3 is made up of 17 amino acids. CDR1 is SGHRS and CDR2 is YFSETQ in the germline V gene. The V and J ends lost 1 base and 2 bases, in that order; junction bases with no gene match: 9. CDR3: CASSLQTGTVAYNEQFF. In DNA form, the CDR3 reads TGCGCCAGCAGCTTGCAAACCGGGACAGTTGCCTACAATGAGCAGTTCTTC.

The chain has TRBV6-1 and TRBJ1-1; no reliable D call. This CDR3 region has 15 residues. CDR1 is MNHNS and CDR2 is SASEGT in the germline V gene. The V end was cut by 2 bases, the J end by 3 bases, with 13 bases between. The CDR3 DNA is TGTGCCAGCAGTGAAAGGAGGGATGAGGACACTGAAGCTTTCTTT. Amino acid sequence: CASSERRDEDTEAFF.

The CDR3 here is CASSLGPGQGSEGYTF. CDR3 DNA sequence: TGTGCCAGCAGCTTGGGGCCGGGACAGGGCTCTGAGGGCTACACCTTC. The genes are TRBV5-4 and TRBJ1-2, with 9 bases fitting TRBD1. The junction had 11 bases not matched to a gene; V was cut back by 0 bases and J by 8 bases. Germline CDR1 is SGHNT and CDR2 is YYREEE (reference sequence). The CDR3 consists of 16 residues.

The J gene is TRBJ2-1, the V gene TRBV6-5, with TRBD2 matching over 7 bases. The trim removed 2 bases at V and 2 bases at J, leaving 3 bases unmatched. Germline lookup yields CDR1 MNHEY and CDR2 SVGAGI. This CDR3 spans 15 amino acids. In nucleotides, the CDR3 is TGTGCCAGCAGTTACGCTAGCGGACCCTACAATGAGCAGTTCTTC. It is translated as CASSYASGPYNEQFF.

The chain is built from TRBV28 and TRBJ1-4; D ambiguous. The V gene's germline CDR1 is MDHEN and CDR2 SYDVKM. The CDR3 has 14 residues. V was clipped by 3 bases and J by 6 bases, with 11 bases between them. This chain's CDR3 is CASSLAIPYEKLFF. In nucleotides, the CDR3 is TGTGCCAGCAGTTTGGCCATTCCGTATGAAAAACTGTTTTTT. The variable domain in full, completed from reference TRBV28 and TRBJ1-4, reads DVKVTQSSRYLVKRTGEKVFLECVQDMDHENMFWYRQDPGLGLRLIYFSYDVKMKEKGDIPEGYSVSREKKERFSLILESASTNQTSMYLCASSLAIPYEKLFFGSGTQLSVL.

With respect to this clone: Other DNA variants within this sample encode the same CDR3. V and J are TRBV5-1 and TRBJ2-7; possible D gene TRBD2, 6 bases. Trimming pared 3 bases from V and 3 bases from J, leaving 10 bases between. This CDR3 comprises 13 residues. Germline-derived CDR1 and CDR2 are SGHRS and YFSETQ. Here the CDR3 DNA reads TGCGCCAGCAGCTCGACCGGGGGCTACGAGCAGTACTTC. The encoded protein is CASSSTGGYEQYF. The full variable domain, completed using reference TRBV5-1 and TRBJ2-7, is KAGVTQTPRYLIKTRGQQVTLSCSPISGHRSVSWYQQTPGQGLQFLFEYFSETQRNKGNFPGRFSGRQFSNSRSEMNVSTLELGDSALYLCASSSTGGYEQYFGPGTRLTVT.

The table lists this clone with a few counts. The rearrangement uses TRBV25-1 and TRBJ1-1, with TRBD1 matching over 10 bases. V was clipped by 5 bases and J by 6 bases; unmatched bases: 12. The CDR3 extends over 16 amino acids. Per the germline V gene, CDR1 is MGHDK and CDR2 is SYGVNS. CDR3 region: CASSRQGAYPAAEAFF. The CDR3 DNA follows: TGTGCCAGCAGTCGACAGGGGGCCTATCCCGCGGCTGAAGCTTTCTTT.

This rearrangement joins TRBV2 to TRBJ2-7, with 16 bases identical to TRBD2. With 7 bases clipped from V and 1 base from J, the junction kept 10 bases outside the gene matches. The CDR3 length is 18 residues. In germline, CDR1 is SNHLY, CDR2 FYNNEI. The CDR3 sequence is CASILTGTSGRGSYEQYF. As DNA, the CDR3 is TGTGCCAGCATTCTCACCGGGACTAGCGGGAGGGGTTCCTACGAGCAGTACTTC.

The CDR3 DNA sequence: TGCGCCAGCATGCGGCCAGGGGATGTCTATGGCTACACCTTC. Translated, it gives CASMRPGDVYGYTF. The V and J genes are TRBV5-1 and TRBJ1-2; maybe TRBD1 (6 bases). Germline CDR1 and CDR2: SGHRS and YFSETQ. V was pared by 6 bases and J by 4 bases, with 16 bases between. The CDR3 has 14 amino acids.

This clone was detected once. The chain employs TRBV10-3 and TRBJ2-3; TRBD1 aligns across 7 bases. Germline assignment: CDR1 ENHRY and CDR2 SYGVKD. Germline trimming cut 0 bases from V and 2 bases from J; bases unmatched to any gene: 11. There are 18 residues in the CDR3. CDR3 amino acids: CAISESGEGQEITDTQYF. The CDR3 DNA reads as TGTGCCATCAGTGAGTCGGGTGAAGGACAGGAGATCACAGATACGCAGTATTTT.